Detailed here is one T cell receptor (beta chain). This sample stems from a study of T cells in tuberculosis. TCRdb's table, derived via immunoSEQ multiplex PCR, lists solely in-frame clones and lacks some. The sample contains 20,000 to 25,000 clones, 97% of which appear only once. The origin of this receptor is a donor aged 10-35 years with latent tuberculosis or without tuberculosis infection. Sample: PBMCs.

The CDR3 region is CASSLRGPSTDTQYF. The DNA for the CDR3 is TGTGCCAGCAGTTTACGAGGCCCTAGCACAGATACGCAGTATTTT. This chain joins TRBV28 and TRBJ2-3; D ambiguous. The germline gives CDR1 MDHEN, CDR2 SYDVKM. The CDR3 contains 15 residues. The V end was cut by 2 bases, the J end by 0 bases, with 9 bases between.